This TCR beta chain was retrieved from a study of CD8+ T cells in alopecia areata. Overall study context: Treated individuals took tofacitinib by mouth, 5 to 10 mg twice daily.

Study conclusions and caveats: Scalp clonality decreased significantly with tofacitinib, and so did expanded CD8+ clones among the top 100. Many of the expanded lesional clones endured in scalp and blood while on tofacitinib.

Treatment denoted: oral pan-JAK inhibitor, 5-10 mg twice daily. Alopecia areata patients provided lesional scalp punch biopsies and peripheral blood. The germline V gene has CDR1 MNHNS and CDR2 SASEGT. The CDR3 extends over 13 amino acids. Trimming removed 3 bases at V and 3 bases at J, with 8 bases between. About this clone: The antigen is not known.

Sequencing used cDNA as its template, made by extracting RNA and reverse transcribing it. Profiling relied on immunoSEQ multiplex PCR, and the TCRdb table lists in-frame clones only, not all of them. The repertoire holds approximately 210,000 clones, with approximately 56% as singletons. The material was CD4+ T cells sorted from blood, obtained at week 4, from a patient treated with tofacitinib. The chain combines TRBV6-1 with TRBJ1-2; D is possibly TRBD1 (6 bases). This clonotype was sampled from a human donor with alopecia areata. The CDR3: CASSDQGYYGYTF. CDR3 DNA sequence: TGTGCCAGCAGTGATCAGGGGTACTATGGCTACACCTTC.